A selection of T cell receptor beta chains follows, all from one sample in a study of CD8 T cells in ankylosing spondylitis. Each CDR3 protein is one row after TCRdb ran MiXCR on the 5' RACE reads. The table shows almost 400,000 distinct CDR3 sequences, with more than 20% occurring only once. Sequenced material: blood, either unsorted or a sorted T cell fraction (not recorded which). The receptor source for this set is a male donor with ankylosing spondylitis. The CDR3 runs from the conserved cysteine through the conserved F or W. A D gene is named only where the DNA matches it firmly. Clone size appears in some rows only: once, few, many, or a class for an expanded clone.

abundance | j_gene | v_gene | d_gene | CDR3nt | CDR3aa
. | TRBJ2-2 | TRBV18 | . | TGTGCCAGCTCACCACCGGCAGGGAGCACCGGGGAGCTGTTTTTT | CASSPPAGSTGELFF
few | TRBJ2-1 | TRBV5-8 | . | TGTGCCAGCAGCTTTCGGGACTTTCACAATGAGCAGTTCTTC | CASSFRDFHNEQFF
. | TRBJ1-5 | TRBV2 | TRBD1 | TGTGCCAGCAGCCGTACGACAGGGGGAACTCAGCCCCAGCATTTT | CASSRTTGGTQPQHF
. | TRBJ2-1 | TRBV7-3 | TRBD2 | TGTGCCAGCAGCCCCGGACTAGCGTCAACTAATGAGCAGTTCTTC | CASSPGLASTNEQFF
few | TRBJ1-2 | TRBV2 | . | TGTGCCAGCAGAGCCCCCGGGGCCGCCAGCTATGGCTACACCTTC | CASRAPGAASYGYTF
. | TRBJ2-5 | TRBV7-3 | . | TGTGCCAGCAGCTTAATGGGTCAGATTCAAGAGACCCAGTACTTC | CASSLMGQIQETQYF
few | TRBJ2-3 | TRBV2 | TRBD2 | TGTGCCAGCAGTTCACGGACTAGCGGGCCCACAGATACGCAGTATTTT | CASSSRTSGPTDTQYF
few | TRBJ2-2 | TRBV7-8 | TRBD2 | TGTGCCAGCAACAGACTAGCGGGAGTGAACACCGGGGAGCTGTTTTTT | CASNRLAGVNTGELFF
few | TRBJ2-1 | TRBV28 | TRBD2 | TGTGCCAGCAGTGGCCTAGGACTAGCGGAGACGAATGAGCAGTTCTTC | CASSGLGLAETNEQFF
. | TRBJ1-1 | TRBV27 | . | TGTGCCAGCAGTTTTGCGTTCCCGATGGGGGGGTTGAACACTGAAGCTTTCTTT | CASSFAFPMGGLNTEAFF
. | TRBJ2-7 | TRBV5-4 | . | TGTGCCAGCAGCTTGGGGGGGCGTTTCGAGCAGTACTTC | CASSLGGRFEQYF
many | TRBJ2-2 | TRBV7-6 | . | TGTGCCAGCAGCTTAGTAGTAACAGGGTCGACCGGGGAGCTGTTTTTT | CASSLVVTGSTGELFF
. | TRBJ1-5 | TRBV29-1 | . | TGCAGCGTTGAAGAGGCGGGTCAGCCCCAGCATTTT | CSVEEAGQPQHF
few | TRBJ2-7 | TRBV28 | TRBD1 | TGTGCCAGCAGCCCCGGACAGGGGAGGAACGAGCAGTACTTC | CASSPGQGRNEQYF
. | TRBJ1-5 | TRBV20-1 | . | TGCAGTGCTCGAACAGGGATGGGCGGGTTGAGCAATCAGCCCCAGCATTTT | CSARTGMGGLSNQPQHF
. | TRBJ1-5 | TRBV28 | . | TGTGCCAGCAACAGATTAAGCAATCAGCCCCAGCATTTT | CASNRLSNQPQHF
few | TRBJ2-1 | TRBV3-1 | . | TGTGCCAGCAGCCAAGACGCCCGAATGGGCAATGAGCAGTTCTTC | CASSQDARMGNEQFF
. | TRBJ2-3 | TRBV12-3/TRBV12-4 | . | TGTGCCAGCACCGAAACGAGGGCCTTATTCACAGATACGCAGTATTTT | CASTETRALFTDTQYF
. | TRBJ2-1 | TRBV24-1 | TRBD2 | TGTGCCACCAGTGAGGCGGGACTAGCGGGAGGGGAGCAGTTCTTC | CATSEAGLAGGEQFF
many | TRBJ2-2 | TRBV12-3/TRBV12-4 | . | TGTGCCAGCAGTCCTTATACCGGGGAGCTGTTTTTT | CASSPYTGELFF
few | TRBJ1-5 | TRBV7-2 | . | TGTGCCAGCAGCTTAGACGGGGGGTCGCCCCAGCATTTT | CASSLDGGSPQHF
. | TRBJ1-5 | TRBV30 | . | TGTGCCTGGAGTGTTGCAGGGGATCAGCCCCAGCATTTT | CAWSVAGDQPQHF
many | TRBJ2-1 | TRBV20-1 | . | TGCAGTTCAGCCGGGCTGAAAGACGGGAATGAGCAGTTCTTC | CSSAGLKDGNEQFF
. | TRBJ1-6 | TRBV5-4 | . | TGTGCCAGCAGCGAATTTAGTAGGGGGGCAGATTCACCCCTCCACTTT | CASSEFSRGADSPLHF
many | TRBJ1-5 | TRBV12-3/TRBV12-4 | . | TGTGCCAGCAGTTTAGTTGGGGTCTTCGGCAATCAGCCCCAGCATTTT | CASSLVGVFGNQPQHF
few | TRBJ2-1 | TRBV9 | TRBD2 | TGTGCCAGCAGCGTCCCGGGACTAGCGGGACACCGGCAGTTCTTC | CASSVPGLAGHRQFF
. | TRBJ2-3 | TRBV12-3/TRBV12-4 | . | TGTGCCAGCAGTTTAAACGGGAAGAGGACAGATACGCAGTATTTT | CASSLNGKRTDTQYF
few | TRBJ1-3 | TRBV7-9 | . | TGTGCCAGCAGCTTAGCTGGGTTCTCTGGAAACACCATATATTTT | CASSLAGFSGNTIYF
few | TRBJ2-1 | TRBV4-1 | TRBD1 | TGCGCCAGCAGCCAAACACCGGGACAGGGGGTGTATGAGCAGTTCTTC | CASSQTPGQGVYEQFF
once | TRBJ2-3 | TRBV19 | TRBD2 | TGTGCCAGTAGCCGCCCAAGAGGTAGCGGGAGTACCGGGGGCACAGATACGCAGTATTTT | CASSRPRGSGSTGGTDTQYF
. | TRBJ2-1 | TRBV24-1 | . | TGTGCCACCAGTGATCTGGGCCAGGACGGTGAGCAGTTCTTC | CATSDLGQDGEQFF
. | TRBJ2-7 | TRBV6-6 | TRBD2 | TGTGCCAGCAGTGGACTAGTCTACGAGCAGTACTTC | CASSGLVYEQYF
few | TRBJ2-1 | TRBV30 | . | TGTGCCCACGGACGAGCAGGGGTCGTCGGGCAGTTCTTC | CAHGRAGVVGQFF
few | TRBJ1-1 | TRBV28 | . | TGTGCACTCCGCGGGGCGGGCACTGAAGCTTTCTTT | CALRGAGTEAFF
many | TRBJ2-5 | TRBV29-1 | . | TGCAGCGTTGGTGGCTGGGTGCGGGGAGAGACCCAGTACTTC | CSVGGWVRGETQYF
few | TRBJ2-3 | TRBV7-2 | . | TGTGCCAGCAGTATCCTCGGGGGAGCGATAGATACGCAGTATTTT | CASSILGGAIDTQYF
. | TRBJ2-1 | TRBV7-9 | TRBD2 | TGTGCCAGCAGCCTGCTTTTCGGGACTAGCTTCCACAATGAGCAGTTCTTC | CASSLLFGTSFHNEQFF
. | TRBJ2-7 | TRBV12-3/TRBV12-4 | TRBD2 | TGTGCCAGCAGTCAAAGCGGGAGGGCCTCCTACGAGCAGTACTTC | CASSQSGRASYEQYF
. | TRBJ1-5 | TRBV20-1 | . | TGCAGTGCTAGCGCGGACACCTCCGTACGGCCCCAGCATTTT | CSASADTSVRPQHF
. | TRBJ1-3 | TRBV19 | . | TGTGCCAGTAGTATAGAGGCAGGGGAAAACACCATATATTTT | CASSIEAGENTIYF
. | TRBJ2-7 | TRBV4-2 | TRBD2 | TGTGCCAGCAGCCGATTCCTAGCGGGACATTACGAGCAGTACTTC | CASSRFLAGHYEQYF
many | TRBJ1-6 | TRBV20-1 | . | TGCAGTGCCGAGGGGACCGCTAATTCACCCCTCCACTTT | CSAEGTANSPLHF